Sequencing of this T cell receptor beta chain was carried out in a study of blood T cells in healthy people across ages. No fewer than 7 million PBMCs went into each sample. Only a few counts were recorded for this clonotype. A second PCR of roughly 6 to 12 cycles used a sample-barcoded 5' primer and a J-beta primer mix. Via MiXCR, TCRdb re-called the 5' RACE reads, giving one row per CDR3 protein. The table has 1.5 million to 2 million distinct CDR3 sequences, 49% seen once; the top ten hold roughly 2.1%. The sequence came from a middle-aged woman in good health. The sample was blood.

The CDR3 spells CASTAGQVRTYGYTF. CDR3 in DNA: TGTGCCAGCACCGCAGGACAGGTTCGTACCTACGGCTACACCTTC. V gene TRBV3-1 combines with J gene TRBJ1-2; 7 bases are shared with TRBD1. J was trimmed by 8 bases and V by 7 bases; bases with no gene match: 16. Germline V gene data show CDR1 as LGHDT and CDR2 as YNNKEL (reference sequence). The CDR3 spans 15 residues. The variable domain in full, with the rest retrieved from reference TRBV3-1 and TRBJ1-2, is DTAVSQTPKYLVTQMGNDKSIKCEQNLGHDTMYWYKQDSKKFLKIMFSYNNKELIINETVPNRFSPKSPDKAHLNLHINSLELGDSAVYFCASTAGQVRTYGYTFGSGTRLTVV.